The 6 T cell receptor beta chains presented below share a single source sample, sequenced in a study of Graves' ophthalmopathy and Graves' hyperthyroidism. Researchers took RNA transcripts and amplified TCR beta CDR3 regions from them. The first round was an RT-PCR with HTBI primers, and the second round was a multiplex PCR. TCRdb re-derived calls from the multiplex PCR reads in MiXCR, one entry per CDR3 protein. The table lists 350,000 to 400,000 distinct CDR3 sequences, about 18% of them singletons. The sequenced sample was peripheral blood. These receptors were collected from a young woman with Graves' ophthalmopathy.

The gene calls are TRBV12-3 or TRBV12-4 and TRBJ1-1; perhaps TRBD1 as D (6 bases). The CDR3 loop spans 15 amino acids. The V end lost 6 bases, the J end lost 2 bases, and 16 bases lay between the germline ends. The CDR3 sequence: CASRPDRTGNTEAFF. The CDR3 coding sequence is TGTGCCAGCAGGCCTGACAGGACCGGTAACACTGAAGCTTTCTTT.

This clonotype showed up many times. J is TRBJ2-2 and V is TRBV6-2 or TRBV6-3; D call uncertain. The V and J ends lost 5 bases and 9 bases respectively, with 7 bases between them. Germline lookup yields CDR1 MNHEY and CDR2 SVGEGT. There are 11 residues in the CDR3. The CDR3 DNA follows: TGTGCCAGCAGTAACGCGAGGGAGCTGTTTTTT. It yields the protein CASSNARELFF.

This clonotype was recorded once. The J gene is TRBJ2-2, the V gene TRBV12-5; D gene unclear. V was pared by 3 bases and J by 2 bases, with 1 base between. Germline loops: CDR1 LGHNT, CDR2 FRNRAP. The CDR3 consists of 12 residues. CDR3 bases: TGTGCTAGTGGTTTCAACACCGGGGAGCTGTTTTTT. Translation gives CASGFNTGELFF. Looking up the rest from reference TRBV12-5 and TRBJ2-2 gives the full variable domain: DARVTQTPRHKVTEMGQEVTMRCQPILGHNTVFWYRQTMMQGLELLAYFRNRAPLDDSGMPKDRFSAEMPDATLATLKIQPSEPRDSAVYFCASGFNTGELFFGEGSRLTVL.

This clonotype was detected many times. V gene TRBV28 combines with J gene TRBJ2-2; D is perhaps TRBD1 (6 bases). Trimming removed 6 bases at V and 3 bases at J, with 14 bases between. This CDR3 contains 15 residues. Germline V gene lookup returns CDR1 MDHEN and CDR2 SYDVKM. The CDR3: CASRPDRFYTGELFF. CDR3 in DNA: TGTGCCAGCAGACCGGACAGATTTTACACCGGGGAGCTGTTTTTT.

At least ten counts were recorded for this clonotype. CDR3 amino acids: CASRPPPGTQPYEQYF. The CDR3 DNA sequence: TGTGCCAGCAGACCCCCCCCCGGGACACAACCCTACGAGCAGTACTTC. The rearrangement links TRBV28 to TRBJ2-7, with D tentatively TRBD1 (6 bases). The V gene lost 6 bases and the J gene lost 2 bases, with 20 bases spanning the gap. This CDR3 is 16 amino acids long. Germline CDR1 is MDHEN and CDR2 is SYDVKM.

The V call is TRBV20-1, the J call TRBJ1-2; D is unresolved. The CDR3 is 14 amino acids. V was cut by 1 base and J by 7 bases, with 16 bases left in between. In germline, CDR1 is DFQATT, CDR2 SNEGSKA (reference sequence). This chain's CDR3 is CSARGGQVEGGYTF. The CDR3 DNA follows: TGCAGTGCTAGAGGAGGGCAGGTGGAGGGTGGCTACACCTTC.